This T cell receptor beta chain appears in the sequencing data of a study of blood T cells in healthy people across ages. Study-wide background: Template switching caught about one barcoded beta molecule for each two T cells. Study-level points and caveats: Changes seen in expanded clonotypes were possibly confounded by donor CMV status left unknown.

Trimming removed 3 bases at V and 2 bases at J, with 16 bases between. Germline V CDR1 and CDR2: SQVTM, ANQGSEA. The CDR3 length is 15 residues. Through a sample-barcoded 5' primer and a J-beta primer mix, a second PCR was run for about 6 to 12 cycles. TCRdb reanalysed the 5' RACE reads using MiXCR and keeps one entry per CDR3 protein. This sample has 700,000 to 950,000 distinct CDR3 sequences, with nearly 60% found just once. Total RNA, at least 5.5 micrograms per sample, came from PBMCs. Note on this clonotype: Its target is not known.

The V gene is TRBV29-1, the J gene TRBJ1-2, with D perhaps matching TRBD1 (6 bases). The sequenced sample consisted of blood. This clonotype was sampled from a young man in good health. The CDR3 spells CSVEGREGVNYGYTF. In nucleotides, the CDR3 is TGCAGCGTTGAGGGAAGGGAGGGGGTAAACTATGGCTACACCTTC.